Listed below are T cell receptor beta chains from one sample, sequenced in a study of early T cells in non-severe SARS-CoV-2 infection. Via MiXCR, TCRdb re-called the 5' RACE reads, giving one row per CDR3 protein. The top ten clones hold around 4.3% of a sample with more than 20,000 distinct CDR3 sequences, roughly 4% of them seen once. Sequenced sample: whole blood. The receptors come from an adult who was a healthcare worker with PCR-confirmed SARS-CoV-2 infection or an uninfected control (not recorded which). Both conserved end residues are part of each CDR3. Each record gives: J gene, V gene, CDR3 protein.

TRBJ1-5 | TRBV21-1 | CASSKELGQSNQPQHF
TRBJ1-1 | TRBV27 | CASRPTGYAEAFF
TRBJ2-7 | TRBV5-1 | CASSAGLTNYEQYF
TRBJ1-4 | TRBV15 | CATSPAEGGGREKLFF
TRBJ2-1 | TRBV6-1 | CASRGPGTGSYNEQFF
TRBJ2-3 | TRBV27 | CASSLLPRADTQYF
TRBJ2-1 | TRBV24-1 | CATSETQEKDYNEQFF
TRBJ2-3 | TRBV28 | CASSPSLGLGSLSDTQYF
TRBJ2-6 | TRBV21-1 | CASRGSGSSGANVLTF
TRBJ2-7 | TRBV20-1 | CSAAFADLTYEQYF
TRBJ2-7 | TRBV12-3/TRBV12-4 | CASSERRVNYEQYF
TRBJ2-4 | TRBV9 | CASSPAVAKNIQYF
TRBJ2-3 | TRBV7-8 | CASSLASERDTQYF
TRBJ1-5 | TRBV7-2 | CASSAGINQPQHF
TRBJ2-5 | TRBV29-1 | CSSLRDLQETQYF
TRBJ1-2 | TRBV29-1 | CSVEGTGSGGYTF
TRBJ2-3 | TRBV18 | CASSPKLAGGDTQYF
TRBJ1-5 | TRBV27 | CASSYVEGQPQHF
TRBJ1-1 | TRBV29-1 | CSSLAGGRTEAFF
TRBJ2-3 | TRBV5-4 | CASSLAWSDTQYF
TRBJ2-2 | TRBV27 | CASSFGWGQDNTGELFF
TRBJ1-3 | TRBV20-1 | CSARGTGRRSTVSGNTIYF
TRBJ1-2 | TRBV5-6 | CASSLKGLKNYGYTF
TRBJ2-5 | TRBV5-1 | CASSYRDGQTQYF
TRBJ2-1 | TRBV29-1 | CSVEGTSGTNEQFF
TRBJ2-5 | TRBV28 | CASSRGARRETQYF
TRBJ2-7 | TRBV20-1 | CSARGNGMASGQYF
TRBJ2-4 | TRBV12-3/TRBV12-4 | CASSLEPSGRGAKNIQYF
TRBJ1-1 | TRBV7-2 | CASSLVSRRTNTEAFF
TRBJ2-3 | TRBV3-1 | CASSQETDTQYF
TRBJ2-5 | TRBV3-1 | CASSQTAGGPGETQYF
TRBJ2-7 | TRBV28 | CASSPKDRGLAARNYEQYF
TRBJ2-7 | TRBV7-9 | CASSLPGLAYEQYF
TRBJ1-5 | TRBV20-1 | CSARDPPEILSEGNQPQHF
TRBJ2-1 | TRBV19 | CASRGERANNEQFF
TRBJ2-7 | TRBV20-1 | CSGGGADSYEQYF
TRBJ2-7 | TRBV4-1 | CASSQVQQSSYEQYF
TRBJ2-7 | TRBV7-2 | CASSLSSYEQYF
TRBJ1-1 | TRBV9 | CASSASRYTEAFF
TRBJ2-6 | TRBV5-1 | CASSLVPGQNVLTF
TRBJ1-2 | TRBV27 | CASSLQGQANYGYTF
TRBJ2-1 | TRBV7-2 | CASSLRRLAGGGNEQFF
TRBJ2-7 | TRBV6-2/TRBV6-3 | CASSSSSYEQYF
TRBJ2-7 | TRBV2 | CASSASGSSYEQYF
TRBJ2-5 | TRBV18 | CASSPPGGPETQYF
TRBJ2-7 | TRBV20-1 | CSASVYREQYF
TRBJ2-3 | TRBV5-4 | CASSLWLAGGEDTQYF
TRBJ2-3 | TRBV2 | CASSGGTWQYF
TRBJ2-2 | TRBV5-1 | CASSLQDRPTGELFF
TRBJ1-4 | TRBV6-5 | CASSEGGAANEKLFF